This T cell receptor beta chain was obtained from a study of OX40 agonist ivuxolimab in advanced cancers. Across the whole study: The study gave patients intravenous ivuxolimab at 0.01 to 10 mg/kg every 2 weeks. Participants averaged 60 years of age (range about 23 to 79) and were approximately 81% male. Whole-study results and caveats: More expanded clones were seen, on average, in CD8+ T cells than in CD4+.

As concerns this clone: Its target is unknown.

Clones were sequenced by immunoSEQ multiplex PCR, and TCRdb holds only the in-frame ones, with some missing. Of around 40,000 clones in the sample, around 88% are singletons; the top ten hold roughly 0.55%. The germline gives CDR1 LGHNA, CDR2 YSLEER. The ends were cut back, 3 bases at V and 4 bases at J, with 10 bases in the middle. The CDR3 totals 15 residues. It was autoimmune disease history or systemic immunosuppression that excluded patients. The sequence was collected from an adult with an advanced solid tumor such as melanoma, head and neck, liver or kidney cancer. The sequences come from CD4+ or CD8+ T cells sorted from blood, collected in a trial of the OX40 agonist ivuxolimab. The J gene is TRBJ1-6, the V gene TRBV4-3; TRBD1 is a possible D gene (5 bases). The CDR3 DNA sequence: TGCGCCAGCAGCCAGGCGACAGATTATAATTCACCCCTCCACTTT. Translated: CASSQATDYNSPLHF.